This record looks at one TCR beta chain sequence and its context. Its antigen is not known. The data are from a study of tumor-infiltrating lymphocytes in localized non-small cell lung cancer. Whole-study context: Tumor tissue and non-adjacent uninvolved lung came from each patient.

Study-wide results and caveats: Higher tumor T cell infiltration than in uninvolved lung was supported by TCRbeta sequencing. IM1 and IM2 tumors showed no difference in T-cell fraction.

The method was immunoSEQ multiplex PCR; TCRdb's version includes in-frame clones alone and lacks a portion of them. Of approximately 8,100 clones in the sample, almost 70% were seen once. Germline V gene lookup returns CDR1 SGHTA and CDR2 FQGNSA. This CDR3 comprises 15 residues. Deletions cut 5 bases from V and 3 bases from J, with 17 bases between. This chain joins TRBV7-2 and TRBJ2-7, with D tentatively TRBD1 or TRBD2 (5 bases each). This TCR derives from a human donor with non-small cell lung cancer. Sequencing was performed on uninvolved lung tissue not adjacent to the tumor. The CDR3 DNA reads as TGTGCCAGCAGCCGCACGGGGACGAGAAGCTACGAGCAGTACTTC. As protein: CASSRTGTRSYEQYF. Full variable domain (rest looked up from reference TRBV7-2 and TRBJ2-7): GAGVSQSPSNKVTEKGKDVELRCDPISGHTALYWYRQSLGQGLEFLIYFQGNSAPDKSGLPSDRFSAERTGGSVSTLTIQRTQQEDSAVYLCASSRTGTRSYEQYFGPGTRLTVT.